The present entry profiles one T cell receptor beta chain with its context. The target antigen is unknown. This entry belongs to a study of blood T cells in healthy people across ages. Together with a sample-barcoded 5' primer, a J-beta primer mix was included in a second PCR lasting roughly 6 to 12 cycles. TCRdb fed the 5' RACE reads into MiXCR, producing one record per CDR3 protein. The sample lists roughly 860,000 distinct CDR3 sequences, approximately 59% occurring once. The germline CDR1 and CDR2 sequences are DFQATT and SNEGSKA (reference sequence). The CDR3 has 13 residues. V was shortened by 2 bases and J by 6 bases, with 11 bases between the two germline ends. Overall study results and limits: No conclusive comparison of naive versus antigen-experienced cells was possible with unsorted PBMCs.

The V gene is TRBV20-1, the J gene TRBJ2-1, with no clear D. Sequenced sample: blood. This TCR came from a man aged 30-40 years in good health. CDR3 protein: CSARKVGPNEQFF. The CDR3 nucleotides are TGCAGTGCTAGAAAGGTCGGACCCAATGAGCAGTTCTTC.